This paragraph covers one T cell receptor beta chain sequence. Its recognized antigen is unknown. It has no much larger one-base neighbor in the sample; base qualities were not kept. For CDR1 and CDR2, the germline V gene lists MNHEY and SVGAGI. V is cut back by 5 bases and J by 6 bases, with 5 bases in the junction unmatched. From cysteine to phenylalanine, the CDR3 is 15 amino acids long. This entry keeps only the CDR3 DNA: 45 bases, framed from base 1. The data belong to a study of blood T cell repertoires in COVID-19 (dated by TCRdb to about 2020). General notes on the study: Collaborator samples came from the United States, Italy and Spain and covered acute and convalescent phases of COVID-19. The repertoires were released in a freely available public database meant as a resource for research on the immune response to SARS-CoV-2. The samples were drawn from the first 160 participants of the ongoing ImmuneRACE study and from 1,254 subjects provided by 6 global collaborators. The prospective study material was composed of cDNA or gDNA derived from T cells, B-cell-depleted T cells, or PBMCs. Nearly every sample came with metadata listing a de-identified subject ID, COVID-19 status, age in years and sex. Where HLA class I and class II types were available, the types were taken from metadata supplied by the sample provider, not from assay-based typing. The dataset comprised deeply sampled blood TCRbeta repertoires from subjects exposed to, actively infected with, or recovered from COVID-19. Study-level results and caveats: The quantity of clinical and demographic metadata differed by source and by participant and was supplied without curation.

The collaborating institutions used their own protocols to collect whole blood in K2EDTA tubes. Collaborator samples were shipped for TCRbeta analysis as frozen whole blood, isolated PBMCs, or DNA extracted from either sample type. The immunoSEQ Assay, a bias-controlled multiplex PCR, was used to amplify TCRbeta CDR3 regions from genomic DNA. The original pipeline was this. Within the assay, amplification of reference gene primers was used to estimate how many nucleated cells each sample contained. To quantify the absolute abundance of each unique TCRbeta CDR3 rearrangement, sequence reads were collapsed and filtered. For each sample, productive Simpson clonality was calculated by taking the square root of Simpson's diversity index across productive rearrangements. In its TCRdb copy, this immuneACCESS table keeps in-frame sequences only and misses some clones. Where compared with another copy, unresolved V genes explain less than half of these, and the others have no known cause. For V, J and clone size, that table is used; D and trimming come from the DNA. The sample has some 25,000 clones on record, roughly 84% of them singletons. Together, the top ten hold 30% to 40% of the sample.

This clonotype was sampled from a human donor in a cohort sampled during active COVID-19. The rearrangement combines TRBV6-5 with TRBJ2-1; 12 bases in between match TRBD2. Sequenced sample: peripheral blood. The CDR3 has the sequence CASSRTSGDFNEQFF. The DNA is as follows: TGTGCCAGCAGTAGGACTAGCGGGGACTTCAATGAGCAGTTCTTC.